The entry below describes one TCR beta chain. The data originate from a study of blood T cell repertoires in COVID-19. V dropped 4 bases and J dropped 3 bases, with 11 bases sitting between them. CDR3 size: 14 residues. Germline V lookup: CDR1 SGDLS, CDR2 YYNGEE. Per the authors' pipeline: Amplification from reference gene primers served as the basis for estimated nucleated cell counts. Clones were read by immunoSEQ multiplex PCR, and TCRdb kept only the in-frame ones, dropping some. V and J calls and clone size are copied from that table; D and trimming were computed from the DNA. Of approximately 300,000 clones detected, 87% appear once; the ten largest clones hold roughly 2.3%.

Input material: peripheral blood. This sequence originates from a man younger than 35 with active or convalescent COVID-19. V is TRBV9 and J is TRBJ1-3; a weak D match, TRBD1 (5 bases). The CDR3 region is CASSITGVGNTIYF. The DNA of the CDR3 is TGTGCCAGCAGCATTACAGGCGTTGGAAACACCATATATTTT.